The source of this T cell receptor beta chain is a study of blood T cell repertoires in COVID-19. Across the study: Acute and convalescent COVID-19 specimens originated in the United States, Italy and Spain. Nucleic acid was either cDNA or gDNA, and it came from T cells, B-cell-depleted T cells, or PBMCs.

Germline-derived CDR1 and CDR2 are MNHEY and SVGEGT. This CDR3 is built from 16 residues. V dropped 6 bases and J dropped 8; count of bases not matched to a gene: 16. Per the original data handling: Amplification of reference gene primers was used by the study to estimate nucleated cell counts. Repertoires were generated with immunoSEQ multiplex PCR, while TCRdb's copy carries only in-frame clones and drops some. For V, J and clone size, that table is used; D and trimming come from the DNA. The sample carries some 120,000 clones, roughly 69% recorded once. Sequenced material: peripheral blood. V gene TRBV6-2 or TRBV6-3 combines with J gene TRBJ2-1; 7 bases agree with TRBD2. The receptor was derived from a woman in her seventies with acute or convalescent COVID-19. CDR3 DNA sequence: TGTGCCAGCAGCTCTCCGGATGAGGGAGGGCCTTATGAGCAGTTCTTC. This encodes CASSSPDEGGPYEQFF.